The source of this TCR beta chain is a study of T-cell reconstitution after alpha-beta-depleted transplantation in children. Study-wide results and caveats: Approximately two months post-transplant, alpha-beta T cells reportedly originated from several hundred expanded graft clones. A year post-transplant, T-cell counts and diversity derived mostly from newly produced T cells. Some patients showed high day-60 TCRbeta diversity, which derived from surviving recipient T cells and thymic progenitors.

This clonotype was detected many times. Its target is not known. Researchers prepared the TCRbeta library using unique molecular identifiers, the study reports. TCRdb recomputed calls from the PCR reads with MiXCR, one row per CDR3 protein. The sample includes 350,000 to 500,000 distinct CDR3 sequences, roughly 43% seen only once; the top ten take 27%. V dropped 5 bases and J dropped 1 base, with 9 bases sitting between them. From germline, CDR1 is SGHTA and CDR2 FQGNSA. This CDR3 region has 13 residues. The material sequenced was PBMCs, taken before TCRalphabeta/CD19-depleted stem cell transplant. The receptor was isolated from a girl aged 2 to 9 with aplastic anemia, due to receive a stem cell transplant. The chain has TRBV7-2 and TRBJ2-7; D may be TRBD2 (5 bases). CDR3 coding DNA: TGTGCCAGCAGCCGAACTAGATCCTACGAGCAGTACTTC. This encodes CASSRTRSYEQYF.